The source of this T cell receptor (beta chain) is a study of OX40 agonist ivuxolimab in advanced cancers. Germline loops: CDR1 LNHNV, CDR2 YYDKDF (reference sequence). This CDR3 is built from 17 residues. Germline trimming cut 3 bases from V and 6 bases from J; bases unmatched to any gene: 8. The assay was immunoSEQ multiplex PCR, and TCRdb's table has in-frame clones only and misses some. The sample has approximately 100,000 clones, about 90% seen once. The rearrangement links TRBV15 to TRBJ2-3, with TRBD2 matching 14 bases. Sequenced here: CD4+ or CD8+ T cells sorted from blood, sampled in a trial of the OX40 agonist ivuxolimab. The receptor comes from an adult with an advanced solid tumor such as melanoma, head and neck, liver or kidney cancer. The DNA for the CDR3 is TGTGCCACCAGCAGGATGGGACTAGCGGGAGCGGGCGATACGCAGTATTTT. This codes for CATSRMGLAGAGDTQYF.